The present T cell receptor (beta chain) was sequenced within a study of OX40 agonist ivuxolimab in advanced cancers. Turning to the study itself: Averaging about 60 years in age, with a range of roughly 20 to 90, the cohort was 65% to 85% male.

Germline CDR1 is MNHNY and CDR2 is SVGAGI (reference sequence). CDR3 length equals 16 residues. The assay was immunoSEQ multiplex PCR, and TCRdb's table has in-frame clones only and misses some. Found here are approximately 94,000 clones, 80% to 95% of them singletons; the top ten hold under 4%. The chain is built from TRBV6-6 and TRBJ2-5, with 7 bases matching TRBD2. Matching the DNA end better, TRBJ2-7 makes the J call doubtful. The sample consisted of CD4+ or CD8+ T cells sorted from blood, taken in a trial of the OX40 agonist ivuxolimab. The receptor's source is an adult with an advanced solid tumor such as melanoma, head and neck, liver or kidney cancer. The CDR3 spells CASSYPGREESYEQYF. The DNA for the CDR3 is TGTGCCAGCAGTTACCCCGGACGGGAGGAATCCTACGAGCAGTACTTC.